This entry features one T cell receptor beta chain sequence. As yet, its antigen is unknown. Unique molecular identifiers were present on cDNA, and template switching added a universal primer site. TCRdb re-called the 5' RACE reads with MiXCR, one entry per CDR3 protein. The table lists approximately 20,000 distinct CDR3 sequences, 69% of them singletons. These data come from a study of identical twins. Notes on the study in general: Insertions were fewer in abundant cord blood beta clonotypes, whereas memory repertoires showed none of this pattern. The degree of excess twin sharing was weaker in beta out-of-frame sequences.

The CDR3 contains 13 residues. V gave up 5 bases and J gave up 4 bases, with 10 bases separating them. Germline V gene lookup returns CDR1 SGHTA and CDR2 FQGNSA. The receptor was isolated from a woman aged 18 to 35 in good health. This table probably holds off-target reads from a library built for another chain. The rearrangement uses TRBV7-2 and TRBJ2-3; no firm D call. The sample was memory (CD45RO+) T cells sorted from blood. The CDR3 DNA follows: TGTGCCAGCAGCCGACTTACGGCAGATACGCAGTATTTT. Translation: CASSRLTADTQYF.